The source of this T cell receptor (beta chain) is a study of cytomegalovirus exposure and HLA in healthy donors. Across the whole study: Among about 179 million T cells, an earlier analysis found roughly 100 million unique TCR beta sequences. In an early release, HLA-typed donors contributed approximately 80 million unique TCR sequences. Study conclusions and caveats: Most likely, a cluster of highly shared sequence variants arose as a sequencing artifact. Most TCR beta V segments were productive about 87% or about 30% of the time in an earlier analysis.

As concerns this clone: Its target is not known.

The PCR contained 60 Vbeta and 13 Jbeta primers. The protocol was immunoSEQ multiplex PCR, while the TCRdb copy is restricted to in-frame clones and leaves out a portion. The table lists around 35,000 clones, roughly 76% of them singletons. Trimming stripped 5 bases from V and 5 bases from J, with 12 bases between. Germline V gives CDR1 SGHTA, CDR2 FQGNSA. The CDR3 has 13 residues. The V call is TRBV7-2, the J call TRBJ1-1; tentatively, D is TRBD1 (6 bases). The specimen was PBMCs. The TCR comes from a woman between 40 and 55 years old in good health and CMV-seronegative. For the CDR3, the DNA is TGTGCCAGCAGCATCAACAGGGAAACTGAAGCTTTCTTT. It encodes CASSINRETEAFF.